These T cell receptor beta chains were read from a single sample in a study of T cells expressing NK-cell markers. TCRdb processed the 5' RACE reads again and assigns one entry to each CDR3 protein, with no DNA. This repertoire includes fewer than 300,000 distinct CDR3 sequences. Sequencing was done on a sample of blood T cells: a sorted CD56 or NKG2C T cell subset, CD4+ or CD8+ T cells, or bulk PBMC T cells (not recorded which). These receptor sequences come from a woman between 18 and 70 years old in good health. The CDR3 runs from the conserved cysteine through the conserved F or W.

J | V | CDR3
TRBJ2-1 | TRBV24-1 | CATSDPSRGEQFF
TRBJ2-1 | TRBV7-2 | CASSPVVSSYNEQFF
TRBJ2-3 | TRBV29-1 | CSVDGSADTQYF
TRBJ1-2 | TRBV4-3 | CASSQVKQGSGYTF
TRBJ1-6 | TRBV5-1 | CASSSGQGYSPLHF
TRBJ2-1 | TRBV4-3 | CASSQDGGLVRGNEQFF
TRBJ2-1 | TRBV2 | CASSRSQGYGEQFF
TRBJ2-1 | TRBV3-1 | CASRGLAGVGEQFF
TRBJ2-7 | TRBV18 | CASSIDSGGLYEQYF
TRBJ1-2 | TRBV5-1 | CASSLGDRASGGYTF
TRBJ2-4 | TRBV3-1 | CASSLFGQGGGNIQYF
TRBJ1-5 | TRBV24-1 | CATSDPQKPQHF
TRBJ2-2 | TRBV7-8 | CASSPPGRAGGPTGELFF
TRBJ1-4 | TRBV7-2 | CASSYPGQGMQKLFF
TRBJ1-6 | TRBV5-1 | CASSRDPTNSPLHF
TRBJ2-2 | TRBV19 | CASSAPGGNTGELFF
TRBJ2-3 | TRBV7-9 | CASSTHRDRGDTQYF
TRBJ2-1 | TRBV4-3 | CASSQVGQGYNEQFF
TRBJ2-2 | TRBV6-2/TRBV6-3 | CASSYVWTGELFF
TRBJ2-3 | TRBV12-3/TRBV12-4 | CASRKTPGLAGPRGGDTQYF
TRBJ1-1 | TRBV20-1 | CSYPQGTEAFF
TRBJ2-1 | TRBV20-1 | CSASSGLTSYNEQFF
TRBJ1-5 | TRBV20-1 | CSARGDKGGQPQHF
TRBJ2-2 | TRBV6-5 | CASSPRPTNTGELFF
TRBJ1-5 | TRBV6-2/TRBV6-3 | CASIGYRGDFPHRGNQPQHF
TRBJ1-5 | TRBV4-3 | CASSQERGRNQPQHF
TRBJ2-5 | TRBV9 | CASSVLGGPRETQYF
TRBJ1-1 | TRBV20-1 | CSARQADSEAFF
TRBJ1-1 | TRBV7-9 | CASSTPNGRAFF
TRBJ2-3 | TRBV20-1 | CSARVPEGRTDTQYF
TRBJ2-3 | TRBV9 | CASSVDVAGSDTQYF
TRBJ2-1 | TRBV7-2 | CASSSTGTEQFF
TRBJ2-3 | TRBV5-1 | CASSAGQYTDTQYF
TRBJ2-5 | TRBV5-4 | CASSLVPSGPETQYF
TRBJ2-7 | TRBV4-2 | CASSQGAGATYEQYF
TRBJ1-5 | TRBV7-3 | CANPAVPSNQPQHF
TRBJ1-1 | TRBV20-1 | CSARGDRGRGTEAFF
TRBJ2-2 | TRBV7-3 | CASSPFYVAGELFF
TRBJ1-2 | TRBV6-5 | CASSPPGATSAGYGYTF
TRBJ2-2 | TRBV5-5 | CASSLGLAANTGELFF
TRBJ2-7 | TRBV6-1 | CASKKGQGFYEQYF
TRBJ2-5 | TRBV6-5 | CASSHRLVQETQYF